This TCR beta chain was identified during a study of blood T cell repertoires in COVID-19. On the study more broadly: Researchers got acute and convalescent COVID-19 samples from the United States, Italy and Spain. PBMCs, B-cell-depleted T cells, or T cells provided the cDNA or gDNA that made up the material.

Clones were read by immunoSEQ multiplex PCR, and TCRdb kept only the in-frame ones, dropping some. Here the sample spans under 250,000 clones, around 80% being singletons. The clonotype was recovered from a man aged 35 to 55 with active or convalescent COVID-19. Sequencing was performed on peripheral blood.

The chain's CDR3 is CASSRTGQPQHF. CDR3 nucleotides: TGTGCCAGCAGCCGGACTGGACAGCCCCAGCATTTT. This chain links TRBV7-9 with TRBJ1-5, with no clear D. The germline V gene has CDR1 SEHNR and CDR2 FQNEAQ (reference sequence). Trimming shortened V by 5 bases and J by 7 bases, and 9 bases separated the two germline ends. The CDR3 totals 12 residues.